What follows is one T cell receptor (beta chain) and its context. This sample was taken from a study of T cells of healthy individuals. MiXCR, run by TCRdb on the 5' RACE reads, gives a single entry per CDR3 protein. This sample has 60,000 to 70,000 distinct CDR3 sequences, with about 16% found just once. The J segment lost 6 bases and the V segment lost 1 base, leaving 12 bases of the junction unmatched. Germline values: CDR1 SGHDN, CDR2 FVKESK. The CDR3 spans 17 residues. This receptor was taken from a human donor in good health. The chain recombines TRBV14 with TRBJ2-3, with TRBD1 matching 8 bases. CDR3 region: CASSQARFRQGRDTQYF. CDR3 sequence (DNA): TGTGCCAGCAGCCAAGCCCGATTCCGACAGGGGCGGGATACGCAGTATTTT.